A single sample gave rise to the 3 T cell receptor beta chains below, sequenced in a study of T-cell memory formation after mild COVID-19. Each CDR3 protein is one row after TCRdb ran MiXCR on the 5' RACE reads. The sample lists 300,000 to 400,000 distinct CDR3 sequences, approximately 15% occurring once. Sequencing was done on a sample of PBMCs or a T cell subset sorted from them (not recorded which). The receptors derive from a man younger than 35 who had mild COVID-19 (a few samples of this study predate the infection). Cell type and time point are not known.

The gene calls are TRBV24-1 and TRBJ2-7, with D perhaps TRBD1 or TRBD2 (5 bases each). Germline V gene data show CDR1 as KGHDR and CDR2 as SFDVKD. The CDR3 contains 15 residues. Trimming left V 1 base short and J 0 bases short, with 9 bases between. The CDR3 nucleotides read TGTGCCACCAGTGATTTTTCTGGGGGCTCCTACGAGCAGTACTTC. Protein sequence: CATSDFSGGSYEQYF.

The chain has TRBV20-1 and TRBJ2-7; D may be TRBD1 (6 bases). Germline-derived CDR1 and CDR2 are DFQATT and SNEGSKA (reference sequence). V lost 5 bases and J 3 bases, leaving 14 bases between the germline ends. The CDR3 has 13 amino acids. This CDR3 reads CSARRDINYEQYF. The CDR3 DNA is TGCAGTGCTCGCCGGGACATAAACTACGAGCAGTACTTC.

The chain links TRBV18 to TRBJ2-7; D possibly corresponds to TRBD1 (6 bases). The length of the CDR3 is 12 residues. V lost 3 bases, J lost 6 bases, and 9 bases lay in between. Germline V gives CDR1 KGHSH, CDR2 LQKENI. The CDR3 protein is CASSPRTAEQYF. The CDR3 DNA is TGTGCCAGCTCACCTAGGACAGCCGAGCAGTACTTC.